The 26 T cell receptor beta chains presented below share a single source sample, sequenced in a study of shared clonotypes between healthy human individuals. Clones were sequenced by immunoSEQ multiplex PCR, and TCRdb holds only the in-frame ones, with some missing. The table lists about 2.4 million clones, just over 90% of them singletons, with about 0.13% in the top ten. Input material: naive CD4+ T cells sorted from blood. Subset: CD45RA+ positively selected. The receptors stem from a young man in good health.

This rearrangement joins TRBV6-6 to TRBJ1-1; D uncertain. In germline, CDR1 is MNHNY, CDR2 SVGAGI (reference sequence). V was clipped by 2 bases and J by 1 base, with 2 bases between them. The CDR3 runs 12 residues. CDR3 in amino acids: CASSYQNTEAFF. The CDR3 nucleotides are TGTGCCAGCAGTTACCAGAACACTGAAGCTTTCTTT.

This rearrangement joins TRBV18 to TRBJ1-3; maybe TRBD1 (6 bases). The CDR3 is made up of 17 amino acids. Looked up from germline, CDR1 is KGHSH and CDR2 is LQKENI. Trimming cost V 1 base and J 3 bases, with 16 bases left between them. CDR3 bases: TGTGCCAGCTCACCACTAATCGCCGACAGGAGTGGAAACACCATATATTTT. Its protein product is CASSPLIADRSGNTIYF. Based on the CDR3 plus reference TRBV18 and TRBJ1-3, the full variable domain is NAGVMQNPRHLVRRRGQEARLRCSPMKGHSHVYWYRQLPEEGLKFMVYLQKENIIDESGMPKERFSAEFPKEGPSILRIQQVVRGDSAAYFCASSPLIADRSGNTIYFGEGSWLTVV.

This chain links TRBV30 with TRBJ2-3, with 10 bases identical to TRBD2. CDR3 length: 15 residues. CDR1 is GTSNPN, CDR2 SVGIG, per germline (reference sequence). V was pared by 3 bases and J by 0 bases, with 3 bases of the junction left unmatched. The CDR3 loop reads CAWSGLAASTDTQYF. DNA for the CDR3: TGTGCCTGGAGCGGACTAGCGGCTAGCACAGATACGCAGTATTTT. Full variable domain (remainder filled in from reference TRBV30 and TRBJ2-3): SQTIHQWPATLVQPVGSPLSLECTVEGTSNPNLYWYRQAAGRGLQLLFYSVGIGQISSEVPQNLSASRPQDRQFILSSKKLLLSDSGFYLCAWSGLAASTDTQYFGPGTRLTVL.

The V gene is TRBV7-2, the J gene TRBJ2-1; TRBD2 might be the D (5 bases). V gave up 2 bases and J gave up 4 bases, with 15 bases separating them. The CDR3 totals 16 residues. Germline assignment: CDR1 SGHTA and CDR2 FQGNSA. CDR3 coding DNA: TGTGCCAGCAGCTTACAGGTGGGAGTTGGATACAATGAGCAGTTCTTC. It is translated as CASSLQVGVGYNEQFF. Using reference TRBV7-2 and TRBJ2-1 for the parts outside the CDR3, the full variable domain is GAGVSQSPSNKVTEKGKDVELRCDPISGHTALYWYRQSLGQGLEFLIYFQGNSAPDKSGLPSDRFSAERTGGSVSTLTIQRTQQEDSAVYLCASSLQVGVGYNEQFFGPGTRLTVL.

This sequence joins TRBV5-1 and TRBJ1-2; TRBD1 is a possible D gene (5 bases). The CDR3 spans 14 residues. V lost 4 bases and J lost 4, with 14 bases in between. CDR1 is SGHRS, CDR2 YFSETQ, per germline. CDR3 coding DNA: TGCGCCAGCAGCCTCAGGACAAGCGGCTATGGCTACACCTTC. It yields the protein CASSLRTSGYGYTF. The full variable domain, with the rest looked up from reference TRBV5-1 and TRBJ1-2, is KAGVTQTPRYLIKTRGQQVTLSCSPISGHRSVSWYQQTPGQGLQFLFEYFSETQRNKGNFPGRFSGRQFSNSRSEMNVSTLELGDSALYLCASSLRTSGYGYTFGSGTRLTVV.

The chain recombines TRBV18 with TRBJ2-4; 8 bases fit TRBD1. Germline-derived CDR1 and CDR2 are KGHSH and LQKENI. The CDR3 has 15 residues. J gave up 5 bases and V 4 bases, and 7 bases lay outside the gene matches. The CDR3 region has the DNA TGTGCCAGCTCACGTGGACAGGGAAGCGAAAACATTCAGTACTTC. This gives the protein CASSRGQGSENIQYF.

Worth noting for this clone: The identical CDR3 is also encoded by other nucleotide sequences in the sample. The CDR3 is CASRPDRGNSPLHF. The CDR3 nucleotides are TGTGCCAGCAGGCCCGACAGAGGTAATTCACCCCTCCACTTT. The V gene is TRBV2, the J gene TRBJ1-6, with D perhaps matching TRBD1 (5 bases). The CDR3 loop spans 14 amino acids. Trimming cost V 6 bases and J 6 bases, with 12 bases left between them. Germline CDR1 and CDR2: SNHLY and FYNNEI.

The rearrangement joins TRBV11-3 to TRBJ2-7; 7 bases fit TRBD1. This CDR3 has 15 residues. Trimming took 0 bases from V and 5 from J; bases not matched to a gene: 7. Germline V lookup: CDR1 SGHNT, CDR2 YENEEA. CDR3 in amino acids: CASSLDRDREHEQYF. CDR3 DNA: TGTGCCAGCAGCTTAGATCGGGACAGAGAGCACGAGCAGTACTTC.

In the case of this clone: This same CDR3 is encoded by further DNA sequences in the sample. The CDR3 coding sequence is TGTGCCAGCAGCTTAGGAGGGAGGGGCTCTGGAAACACCATATATTTT. It yields the protein CASSLGGRGSGNTIYF. The chain joins TRBV7-6 to TRBJ1-3, with D possibly TRBD1 on 5 matching bases. The CDR3 is 16 amino acids. Germline loops: CDR1 SGHVS, CDR2 FNYEAQ. Deletions cut 1 base from V and 0 bases from J, with 10 bases between.

This chain uses TRBV7-9 with TRBJ2-2; 8 bases agree with TRBD2. J was trimmed by 4 bases and V by 4 bases; bases with no gene match: 8. CDR3 length: 16 amino acids. Germline V gene sequence: CDR1 SEHNR, CDR2 FQNEAQ (reference sequence). The CDR3 DNA reads TGTGCCAGCAGCTCTCCTCCGGGACTAGGCACCGGGGAGCTGTTTTTT. It translates to CASSSPPGLGTGELFF.

The chain has TRBV4-2 and TRBJ2-2; D remains unclear. CDR1 is LGHNA, CDR2 YNFKEQ, per germline. This CDR3 has 13 residues. The V end lost 11 bases, the J end lost 2 bases, and 12 bases lay between the germline ends. The CDR3 DNA is TGTGCCCCAGAGGAAGGTAACACCGGGGAGCTGTTTTTT. Protein sequence: CAPEEGNTGELFF.

The J gene is TRBJ2-7, the V gene TRBV9; 10 bases are shared with TRBD2. This CDR3 is 16 amino acids long. CDR1 SGDLS and CDR2 YYNGEE come from the germline V gene. V shed 0 bases and J 3 bases; nucleotides not matched to a gene: 6. The CDR3, as DNA: TGTGCCAGCAGCGTAGCCGGGACTAGCGCTCTCTACGAGCAGTACTTC. Translated: CASSVAGTSALYEQYF.

The chain carries TRBV6-1 and TRBJ1-2; 9 nucleotides align to TRBD1. The V segment lost 4 bases and the J segment 8 bases; nucleotides outside the gene matches: 5. The CDR3 is 13 residues long. Germline V gene lookup returns CDR1 MNHNS and CDR2 SASEGT. In DNA form, the CDR3 reads TGTGCCAGCAGTGCCGGGACAGGGACCGGCTACACCTTC. The encoded protein is CASSAGTGTGYTF.

About this clone: The junction and the germline gene differ at one end; a read error may be behind it. The CDR3 spells CASSQDAVSFGAAFF. The CDR3 DNA follows: TGCGCCAGCAGCCAAGATGCAGTATCGTTCGGAGCTGCCTTCTTC. The rearrangement uses TRBV4-3 and TRBJ1-2; D is unresolved. The germline V gene has CDR1 LGHNA and CDR2 YSLEER. CDR3 length: 15 residues.

J is TRBJ1-3 and V is TRBV5-8, with a weak D call TRBD1 (6 bases). Germline V CDR1 and CDR2: SGHTS, YDEGEE. CDR3 size: 15 residues. V lost 1 base and J lost 3, with 11 bases in between. The DNA for the CDR3 is TGTGCCAGCAGCTTGCGGGGGGCTCGTGGAAACACCATATATTTT. Encoded protein: CASSLRGARGNTIYF.

The rearrangement joins TRBV5-1 to TRBJ1-2; a weak D match, TRBD1 (5 bases). Germline V gives CDR1 SGHRS, CDR2 YFSETQ. The CDR3 consists of 15 residues. The germline V and J ends were trimmed by 4 bases and 5 bases, with 18 bases remaining between them. CDR3 loop: CASSPTGREGYGYTF. Written as DNA, the CDR3 is TGCGCCAGCAGCCCGACGGGCAGGGAGGGGTATGGCTACACCTTC.

This CDR3 reads CASSAHRTSGSTDTQYF. The CDR3 DNA follows: TGTGCCAGCAGCGCCCACCGTACTAGCGGAAGCACAGATACGCAGTATTTT. The genes are TRBV9 and TRBJ2-3; TRBD2 aligns across 8 bases. Germline-derived CDR1 and CDR2 are SGDLS and YYNGEE. The CDR3 contains 17 residues. The J segment lost 0 bases and the V segment lost 3 bases, leaving 9 bases of the junction unmatched.

This chain joins TRBV5-1 and TRBJ1-5; 7 bases are a match to TRBD1. After removal of 0 bases from V and 7 bases from J, the junction contained 4 bases not matched to a gene. The germline CDR1 and CDR2 sequences are SGHRS and YFSETQ. The CDR3 consists of 14 residues. The chain's CDR3 is CASSLDGGQQPQHF. The CDR3 DNA reads as TGCGCCAGCAGCTTGGACGGGGGACAGCAGCCCCAGCATTTT.

V usage is TRBV6-1 and J usage is TRBJ2-2, with D maybe TRBD2 (5 bases). With 1 base removed from V and 6 bases from J, the gap between germline ends came to 9 bases. Germline V gives CDR1 MNHNS, CDR2 SASEGT. This CDR3 is built from 14 residues. CDR3 nucleotide sequence: TGTGCCAGCAGTGAAGGGCTAGCAGCCGGGGAGCTGTTTTTT. Translating gives CASSEGLAAGELFF.

The chain combines TRBV10-3 with TRBJ2-1; TRBD2 agrees at 14 bases. Germline V lookup: CDR1 ENHRY, CDR2 SYGVKD. This CDR3 has 15 residues. V was clipped by 4 bases and J by 10 bases; unmatched bases: 6. As DNA, the CDR3 is TGTGCCATCAGTGGGGGACTAGCGGGAGCTAGAGAGCAGTTCTTC. Its translation is CAISGGLAGAREQFF.

Regarding this clone: Other DNA sequences in this specimen translate into the identical CDR3. CDR3 in DNA: TGTGCCAGCAGTGAAGTCCCCACAGATACGCAGTATTTT. It yields the protein CASSEVPTDTQYF. The rearrangement uses TRBV6-1 and TRBJ2-3; D gene unclear. This CDR3 is 13 amino acids long. Per the germline V gene, CDR1 is MNHNS and CDR2 is SASEGT. The germline V and J ends were trimmed by 1 base and 2 bases, with 4 bases remaining between them.

V and J are TRBV10-3 and TRBJ2-7; maybe TRBD2 (7 bases). The V gene lost 9 bases and the J gene lost 3 bases, with 15 bases spanning the gap. Germline V lookup: CDR1 ENHRY, CDR2 SYGVKD. The CDR3 sequence is 13 residues long. CDR3 sequence reads: CAIGGGTIYEQYF. CDR3 DNA: TGTGCCATAGGGGGGGGAACAATCTACGAGCAGTACTTC.

The table lists this clone with a count of one. The sample has other DNA sequences that encode this CDR3 too. This sequence joins TRBV5-1 and TRBJ2-3, with a tentative D call TRBD2 (6 bases). Between the trimmed V and J ends, which lost 3 bases and 3 bases, there was a span of 11 bases. CDR1 is SGHRS and CDR2 is YFSETQ in the germline V gene. The CDR3 is 14 amino acids. The CDR3 loop reads CASSSGTLTDTQYF. The CDR3 region has the DNA TGCGCCAGCAGCTCCGGGACTTTGACAGATACGCAGTATTTT.

The chain couples TRBV6-1 to TRBJ2-5, with 8 bases identical to TRBD2. Trimming cost V 3 bases and J 5 bases; bases outside gene matches: 8. This CDR3 has 15 residues. In germline, CDR1 is MNHNS, CDR2 SASEGT. The CDR3 protein is CASSESGTSWETQYF. Written as DNA, the CDR3 is TGTGCCAGCAGTGAGTCCGGGACTAGTTGGGAGACCCAGTACTTC.

This clone was seen a single time. The V and J genes are TRBV18 and TRBJ2-4; the D gene is possibly TRBD1 (6 bases). This CDR3 contains 17 residues. Trimming left V 6 bases short and J 0 bases short, with 18 bases between. The V gene's germline CDR1 is KGHSH and CDR2 LQKENI. CDR3 sequence (DNA): TGTGCCAGCTCGGAACTTACAGGGATGTTAGCCAAAAACATTCAGTACTTC. Translating it yields CASSELTGMLAKNIQYF.

The V gene is TRBV21-1, the J gene TRBJ2-1; TRBD2, the table's D call, was not compared with the DNA. TRBV21-1 is a pseudogene locus. This CDR3 is 17 amino acids long. The CDR3 sequence is CASSKKVSRGDLNEQFF. CDR3 DNA: TGTGCCAGCAGCAAAAAGGTCTCCCGGGGGGACCTCAATGAGCAGTTCTTC.